This TCR beta chain was recovered during a study of T cell responses to AZD1222 COVID-19 vaccine. As for this clone: Antigen: not known.

Sequencing used immunoSEQ multiplex PCR; TCRdb keeps in-frame clones, though not all of them. The sample lists 84,000 or so clones; around 85% were seen once. Study-level points and caveats: The sample set comprised mostly white British donors with more females, and clonal diversity was possibly underestimated.

The sequenced sample was peripheral blood, obtained on day 0 of AZD1222 vaccination. The receptor was derived from an adult in good health.

The CDR3 nucleotides read TGTGCCAGCAGCTTAATTGGGGGGACTAGCGGGAGTCTCGACAATGAGCAGTTCTTC. It specifies CASSLIGGTSGSLDNEQFF. V usage is TRBV7-3 and J usage is TRBJ2-1; TRBD2 matches 14 bases. V was clipped by 1 base and J by 5 bases; unmatched bases: 10. Germline V gene sequence: CDR1 SGHTA, CDR2 FQGTGA. This CDR3 is built from 19 residues.